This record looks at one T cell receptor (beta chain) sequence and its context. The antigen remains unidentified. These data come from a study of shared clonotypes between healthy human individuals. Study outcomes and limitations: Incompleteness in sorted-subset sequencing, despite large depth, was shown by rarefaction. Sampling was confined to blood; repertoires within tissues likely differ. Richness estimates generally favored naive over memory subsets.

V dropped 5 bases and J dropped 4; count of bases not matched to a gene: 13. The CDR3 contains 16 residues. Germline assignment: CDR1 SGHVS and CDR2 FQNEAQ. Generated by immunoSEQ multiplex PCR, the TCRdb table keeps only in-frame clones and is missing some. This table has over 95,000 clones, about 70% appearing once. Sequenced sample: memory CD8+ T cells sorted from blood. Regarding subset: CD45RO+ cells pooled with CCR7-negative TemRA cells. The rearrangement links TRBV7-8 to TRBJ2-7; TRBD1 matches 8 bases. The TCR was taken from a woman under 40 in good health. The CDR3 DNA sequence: TGTGCCAGCAGCCCGATGGACAGGGAATCATGGTACGAGCAGTACTTC. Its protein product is CASSPMDRESWYEQYF.